This T cell receptor beta chain was sequenced during a study of metastatic and nonmetastatic thyroid tumors. Study information: Repertoires from malignant and benign thyroid patients were compared across blood and tumor or nodule tissue. Notes on the study in general: Compared with benign nodules, malignant thyroid tumors were reported to have significantly higher TCR beta diversity in both blood and tumor.

J was trimmed by 1 base and V by 10 bases; bases with no gene match: 12. CDR3 size: 16 residues. Germline CDR1 and CDR2: MDHEN and SYDVKM. TCRdb recomputed clones from the PCR reads via MiXCR. The data show 20,000 to 25,000 clones, 15% to 18% seen once. Notes on this clone: The antigen is unknown.

Thyroid surgery took place with no prior treatment in any patient. This TCR derives from a female donor with papillary thyroid cancer or a benign thyroid nodule (not recorded which). Some clones in this sample may be carry-over from other donors' samples. Source material: blood. The genes are TRBV28 and TRBJ2-7; TRBD2 agrees at 11 bases. CDR3 protein: CATTKDSGRASYEQYF. Here the CDR3 DNA reads TGTGCCACTACTAAGGATAGCGGGAGGGCTTCCTACGAGCAGTACTTC.